A selection of T cell receptor beta chains follows, all from one sample in a study of blood T cells in healthy people across ages. TCRdb redid the calling of the 5' RACE reads with MiXCR, one entry per CDR3 protein. The table lists 750,000 to 950,000 distinct CDR3 sequences, 25% to 30% of them singletons. These same records also appear under a second study, on T cells of mothers and their children.

Sequencing was performed on blood. The receptors originated from a boy between 10 and 17 years old in good health. Each CDR3 is given with its conserved first and last residue. Each record gives: CDR3 length, clone size, V gene, D gene, J gene, CDR3 protein, CDR3 DNA. A D gene is named only where the DNA matches it firmly. Clone size is not always given. Where it is, it says once, few, many or a class for expanded clones.

>15|.|TRBV5-1|.|TRBJ1-4
CASSFTGTRGEKLFF
TGCGCCAGCAGCTTCACCGGGACGCGTGGGGAAAAACTGTTTTTT
>13|few|TRBV12-3/TRBV12-4|TRBD1|TRBJ1-2
CASSTGGAYGYTF
TGTGCCAGCAGTACAGGGGGCGCATATGGCTACACCTTC
>16|.|TRBV6-6|TRBD1|TRBJ1-6
CASSSTLRGVASPLHF
TGTGCCAGCAGCTCAACACTCAGGGGGGTAGCGTCACCCCTCCACTTT
>15|.|TRBV6-5|TRBD2|TRBJ2-1
CASSRLAGAGDEQFF
TGTGCCAGCAGCAGACTAGCGGGGGCGGGCGATGAGCAGTTCTTC
>14|.|TRBV18|.|TRBJ2-5
CASSPRALEETQYF
TGTGCCAGCTCACCAAGGGCACTAGAAGAGACCCAGTACTTC
>16|.|TRBV5-5|.|TRBJ2-2
CANSLRHLINTGELFF
TGTGCCAACAGCTTGCGGCACCTTATTAACACCGGGGAGCTGTTTTTT
>15|few|TRBV5-5|TRBD1|TRBJ1-5
CASSRGQASNQPQHF
TGTGCCAGCAGCCGTGGACAGGCCAGCAATCAGCCCCAGCATTTT
>19|.|TRBV4-1|TRBD1|TRBJ2-3
CANSQEALLDREKSDTQYF
TGCGCCAACAGCCAAGAAGCGCTCTTGGACAGGGAAAAATCGGATACGCAGTATTTT
>14|.|TRBV20-1|.|TRBJ2-5
CSAPPGGREETQYF
TGCAGTGCCCCCCCGGGGGGCCGGGAGGAGACCCAGTACTTC
>13|.|TRBV6-1|.|TRBJ2-5
CASSEQGRETQYF
TGTGCCAGCAGTGAACAGGGTCGAGAGACCCAGTACTTC
>13|few|TRBV20-1|.|TRBJ2-3
CSARKGFTDTQYF
TGCAGTGCTAGAAAGGGTTTCACAGATACGCAGTATTTT
>15|few|TRBV27|TRBD1|TRBJ2-5
CASSPRTGGQETQYF
TGTGCCAGCAGCCCCAGGACAGGGGGGCAAGAGACCCAGTACTTC
>13|.|TRBV29-1|TRBD1|TRBJ1-1
CSVGTGRLAEAFF
TGCAGCGTTGGGACAGGGAGGTTAGCTGAAGCTTTCTTT
>20|.|TRBV9|.|TRBJ2-5
CASSDGQGKLARGGQETQYF
TGTGCCAGCAGCGACGGACAGGGGAAATTAGCACGGGGGGGCCAAGAGACCCAGTACTTC
>12|.|TRBV20-1|TRBD1|TRBJ2-5
CSAETGEETQYF
TGCAGTGCCGAGACAGGGGAAGAGACCCAGTACTTC
>17|.|TRBV3-1|.|TRBJ2-5
CASSRRLRDTGGETQYF
TGTGCCAGCAGCCGACGCCTCCGGGACACCGGAGGGGAGACCCAGTACTTC